What follows are 32 T cell receptor beta chains derived from one specimen sequenced in a study of control samples from healthy donors and cancer patients. Profiling relied on immunoSEQ multiplex PCR, and the TCRdb table lists in-frame clones only, not all of them. Of about 160,000 clones listed, around 96% were seen once; the top ten hold 1%. Sequencing was performed on blood. The receptor source for this set is a woman in her thirties in good health.

The genes are TRBV9 and TRBJ1-1; D gene ambiguous. This CDR3 comprises 15 residues. V lost 0 bases and J 4 bases, leaving 13 bases between the germline ends. The germline CDR1 and CDR2 sequences are SGDLS and YYNGEE. The CDR3 DNA follows: TGTGCCAGCAGCGTAGCCGGTGGTGACGGCACTGAAGCTTTCTTT. It specifies CASSVAGGDGTEAFF.

CDR3 protein: CASILDKRSYNEQFF. The CDR3 nucleotides read TGTGCCAGCATCCTCGACAAACGCTCCTACAATGAGCAGTTCTTC. This chain connects TRBV6-5 to TRBJ2-1; no clear D. Trimming took 7 bases from V and 0 from J, leaving 13 bases between them. Germline loops: CDR1 MNHEY, CDR2 SVGAGI. This CDR3 region has 15 residues.

This clone was recorded once. This chain joins TRBV28 and TRBJ1-5; D is uncertain. This CDR3 is built from 13 residues. V lost 4 bases and J 0 bases, leaving 4 bases between the germline ends. The V gene's germline CDR1 is MDHEN and CDR2 SYDVKM. The CDR3 sequence is CASSYNSNQPQHF. CDR3 nucleotides: TGTGCCAGCAGTTATAATAGCAATCAGCCCCAGCATTTT.

This rearrangement joins TRBV7-9 to TRBJ1-6; possible D gene TRBD1, 5 bases. Germline V gives CDR1 SEHNR, CDR2 FQNEAQ (reference sequence). The V end lost 5 bases, the J end lost 6 bases, and 14 bases lay between the germline ends. CDR3 length equals 15 residues. CDR3: CASSNSPGANSPLHF. CDR3 DNA sequence: TGTGCCAGCAGCAACTCCCCCGGGGCTAATTCACCCCTCCACTTT.

The genes are TRBV6-5 and TRBJ2-7; 8 bases agree with TRBD1. The V gene end was trimmed by 7 bases and the J gene end by 8 bases; junction bases not matched to a gene: 13. The CDR3 loop spans 14 amino acids. Germline V gene lookup returns CDR1 MNHEY and CDR2 SVGAGI. CDR3 nucleotide sequence: TGTGCCAGCATACCTACCGTTGGGACAGGCAAGCAGTACTTC. Amino acid sequence: CASIPTVGTGKQYF.

On this clone itself: The sample carries other DNA sequences with the same CDR3. The chain uses TRBV5-1 and TRBJ2-1, with no clear D. The CDR3 extends over 13 amino acids. The germline V and J ends were trimmed by 0 bases and 4 bases, with 5 bases remaining between them. Germline CDR1 reads SGHRS; CDR2 reads YFSETQ. CDR3 region: CASSLASYNEQFF. DNA for the CDR3: TGCGCCAGCAGCTTGGCGTCTTACAATGAGCAGTTCTTC. Full variable domain (remainder filled in from reference TRBV5-1 and TRBJ2-1): KAGVTQTPRYLIKTRGQQVTLSCSPISGHRSVSWYQQTPGQGLQFLFEYFSETQRNKGNFPGRFSGRQFSNSRSEMNVSTLELGDSALYLCASSLASYNEQFFGPGTRLTVL.

The genes are TRBV18 and TRBJ1-4; D call uncertain. V lost 2 bases and J lost 8, with 6 bases in between. The CDR3 loop spans 12 amino acids. The germline V gene encodes CDR1 KGHSH and CDR2 LQKENI. The DNA of the CDR3 is TGTGCCAGCTCACCATTGGGAGAAAAACTGTTTTTT. As protein: CASSPLGEKLFF.

The chain carries TRBV5-4 and TRBJ1-3; D gene ambiguous. V lost 5 bases and J 0 bases, leaving 9 bases between the germline ends. Germline CDR1 SGHNT, CDR2 YYREEE (reference sequence). The CDR3 extends over 14 amino acids. DNA of the CDR3: TGTGCCAGCAGTGGACCGTTCTCTGGAAACACCATATATTTT. It specifies CASSGPFSGNTIYF.

The rearrangement joins TRBV28 to TRBJ2-3; D remains ambiguous. The CDR3 is 15 residues long. Looked up from germline, CDR1 is MDHEN and CDR2 is SYDVKM. Trimming cost V 5 bases and J 2 bases, with 14 bases left between them. The CDR3 bases are TGTGCCAGCAGTATCATAATAGCAGCCACAGATACGCAGTATTTT. Translated, it gives CASSIIIAATDTQYF.

The chain combines TRBV5-4 with TRBJ1-3; D is unclear. This CDR3 has 15 residues. V lost 0 bases to trimming and J lost 0 bases, with 7 bases between them. Germline loops: CDR1 SGHNT, CDR2 YYREEE (reference sequence). CDR3 DNA sequence: TGTGCCAGCAGCTTGGCGGTAGCCTCTGGAAACACCATATATTTT. Amino acid sequence: CASSLAVASGNTIYF.

This chain joins TRBV2 and TRBJ2-5, with D maybe TRBD2 (6 bases). Between the trimmed V and J ends, which lost 0 bases and 1 base, there was a span of 9 bases. Germline values: CDR1 SNHLY, CDR2 FYNNEI. The CDR3 is 15 amino acids. The DNA for the CDR3 is TGTGCCAGCAGTGAAGCGTCGCGGGGCCAAGAGACCCAGTACTTC. Translating gives CASSEASRGQETQYF.

The chain carries TRBV5-4 and TRBJ1-1, with D unclear. Germline-derived CDR1 and CDR2 are SGHNT and YYREEE (reference sequence). Trimming left V 1 base short and J 1 base short, with 14 bases between. The CDR3 has 16 residues. The CDR3 region is CASSLIYDLENTEAFF. The CDR3 DNA reads TGTGCCAGCAGCTTGATTTACGATCTCGAGAACACTGAAGCTTTCTTT.

This clone showed up just once. This sequence joins TRBV7-3 and TRBJ1-1; 12 bases agree with TRBD1. With V trimmed by 5 bases and J by 6 bases, 7 bases remained unmatched. This CDR3 contains 15 residues. The germline V gene encodes CDR1 SGHTA and CDR2 FQGTGA. The CDR3 DNA is TGTGCCAGCAGCCCGGGACAGGGGGCCGTTGCTGAAGCTTTCTTT. This gives the protein CASSPGQGAVAEAFF.

This chain connects TRBV6-4 to TRBJ2-1; 13 bases are shared with TRBD2. This CDR3 is built from 14 residues. After removal of 2 bases from V and 13 bases from J, the junction contained 5 bases not matched to a gene. CDR1 is MRHNA, CDR2 SNTAGT, per germline. The CDR3 bases are TGTGCCAGCAGTGACGAGGGACTAGCGGGATCTCAGTTCTTC. Encoded protein: CASSDEGLAGSQFF.

The chain employs TRBV10-1 and TRBJ2-7; tentatively, D is TRBD2 (6 bases). V was trimmed by 4 bases and J by 3 bases, leaving 13 bases between them. CDR3 length equals 14 residues. CDR1 is WNHNN and CDR2 is SYGVQD in the germline V gene (reference sequence). CDR3: CASSGPGRIYEQYF. DNA for the CDR3: TGCGCCAGCAGTGGTCCTGGGAGGATCTACGAGCAGTACTTC.

The gene calls are TRBV28 and TRBJ1-5; D remains ambiguous. Trimming shortened V by 2 bases and J by 1 base, and 9 bases separated the two germline ends. This CDR3 region has 15 residues. CDR1 MDHEN and CDR2 SYDVKM come from the germline V gene. CDR3 protein: CASSLEGESNQPQHF. The CDR3 bases are TGTGCCAGCAGTTTAGAGGGAGAAAGCAATCAGCCCCAGCATTTT.

This chain connects TRBV5-6 to TRBJ2-1; TRBD2 is a possible D gene (5 bases). V was cut by 1 base and J by 9 bases, with 11 bases left in between. The CDR3 extends over 13 amino acids. CDR1 and CDR2 (germline): SGHDT, YYEEEE. The CDR3 DNA reads TGTGCCAGCAGCTTGCTGGTCGAGGGTGAGCAGTTCTTC. Translated, it gives CASSLLVEGEQFF.

This rearrangement joins TRBV3-1 (or the pseudogene TRBV3-2) to TRBJ1-4, with D perhaps matching TRBD1 (5 bases). The CDR3 length is 14 residues. Germline CDR1 and CDR2: LGHDT and YNNKEL (reference sequence). Trimming removed 4 bases from V and 3 bases from J, with 9 bases in between. The CDR3 region has the DNA TGTGCCAGCAGCCCGGGCAGGGCTAATGAAAAACTGTTTTTT. It is translated as CASSPGRANEKLFF.

The chain has TRBV6-5 and TRBJ1-5; D gene unclear. The germline CDR1 and CDR2 sequences are MNHEY and SVGAGI. The CDR3 consists of 15 residues. V lost 4 bases to trimming and J lost 5 bases, with 15 bases between them. CDR3 DNA: TGTGCCAGCAGTTCATTAGCCCGTTCCCATCAGCCCCAGCATTTT. Translated, it gives CASSSLARSHQPQHF.

The rearrangement joins TRBV15 to TRBJ2-1; 12 bases agree with TRBD1. The CDR3 runs 16 residues. V dropped 7 bases and J dropped 5; count of bases not matched to a gene: 9. Germline V gene lookup returns CDR1 LNHNV and CDR2 YYDKDF (reference sequence). CDR3 in amino acids: CATNSGTGGANNEQFF. The CDR3 nucleotides are TGTGCCACCAACTCCGGGACAGGGGGCGCGAACAATGAGCAGTTCTTC.

The chain links TRBV5-4 to TRBJ2-7; D is perhaps TRBD2 (6 bases). Germline V gene sequence: CDR1 SGHNT, CDR2 YYREEE (reference sequence). Trimming left V 2 bases short and J 3 bases short, with 18 bases between. The CDR3 extends over 16 amino acids. Written as DNA, the CDR3 is TGTGCCAGCAGCTTCCTATCCGGGACTGGTAGCTACGAGCAGTACTTC. Its translation is CASSFLSGTGSYEQYF.

The DNA for the CDR3 is TGTGCCAGCAGCTTGGGGGCTTTATACGAGCAGTACTTC. Protein product: CASSLGALYEQYF. The rearrangement joins TRBV5-6 to TRBJ2-7, with D unclear. Per germline, CDR1 SGHDT and CDR2 YYEEEE. V dropped 0 bases and J dropped 4 bases, with 8 bases sitting between them. The CDR3 loop spans 13 amino acids.

The chain is built from TRBV6-1 and TRBJ1-2; D gene uncertain. Trimming removed 2 bases from V and 4 bases from J, with 11 bases in between. CDR1 and CDR2 (germline): MNHNS, SASEGT. The CDR3 has 14 residues. The chain's CDR3 is CASSESWAGYGYTF. The DNA for the CDR3 is TGTGCCAGCAGTGAAAGTTGGGCGGGCTATGGCTACACCTTC.

The chain joins TRBV5-5 to TRBJ2-7; D gene unclear. The CDR3 contains 11 residues. Looked up from germline, CDR1 is SGHKS and CDR2 is YYEKEE (reference sequence). V was pared by 4 bases and J by 4 bases, with 6 bases between. CDR3 DNA sequence: TGTGCCAGCAGCCCAGAGTACGAGCAGTACTTC. Translating it yields CASSPEYEQYF.

The rearrangement joins TRBV27 to TRBJ2-7; 10 nucleotides align to TRBD2. The V and J ends lost 3 bases and 6 bases, in that order; junction bases with no gene match: 17. The length of the CDR3 is 18 residues. The V gene's germline CDR1 is MNHEY and CDR2 SMNVEV (reference sequence). The CDR3 loop is CASSFLRTSGNPAGEQYF. CDR3 in DNA: TGTGCCAGCAGTTTCCTCCGGACTAGCGGAAACCCTGCTGGCGAGCAGTACTTC.

The chain combines TRBV28 with TRBJ1-2; TRBD1 might be the D (5 bases). Trimming took off 6 bases at V and 9 bases at J, with 29 bases between the two ends. CDR3 size: 17 residues. Per germline, CDR1 MDHEN and CDR2 SYDVKM. The CDR3 DNA reads TGTGCCAGCAGCGAAGGAGGATCCCGGGGCCAGTCGTGGAGCTACACCTTC. Translated, it gives CASSEGGSRGQSWSYTF.

This clone appeared once. CDR3: CASSLRPPYEAFF. CDR3 coding DNA: TGTGCCAGCAGCTTGAGGCCTCCTTATGAAGCTTTCTTT. V is TRBV5-6 and J is TRBJ1-1; D remains ambiguous. Per the germline V gene, CDR1 is SGHDT and CDR2 is YYEEEE. The CDR3 has 13 amino acids. V lost 1 base to trimming and J lost 7 bases, with 11 bases between them. The full variable domain, its missing parts supplied by reference TRBV5-6 and TRBJ1-1, is DAGVTQSPTHLIKTRGQQVTLRCSPKSGHDTVSWYQQALGQGPQFIFQYYEEEERQRGNFPDRFSGHQFPNYSSELNVNALLLGDSALYLCASSLRPPYEAFFGQGTRLTVV.

The CDR3 coding sequence is TGTGCCAGCAGCCAACCCGACAGTTGGGGCTCCTACAATGAGCAGTTCTTC. Encoded protein: CASSQPDSWGSYNEQFF. V is TRBV3-1 (or the pseudogene TRBV3-2) and J is TRBJ2-1; the D gene is possibly TRBD1 (5 bases). V was trimmed by 2 bases and J by 0 bases, leaving 14 bases between them. CDR1 and CDR2 (germline): LGHDT, YNNKEL (reference sequence). This CDR3 comprises 17 residues.

This rearrangement joins TRBV6-5 to TRBJ2-2; D unresolved. The CDR3 extends over 13 amino acids. V was clipped by 6 bases and J by 1 base, with 6 bases between them. Germline CDR1 MNHEY, CDR2 SVGAGI. CDR3 amino acids: CASSRQNTGELFF. The CDR3 region has the DNA TGTGCCAGCAGCCGGCAGAACACCGGGGAGCTGTTTTTT.

The chain combines TRBV6-5 with TRBJ1-6; no firm D call. This CDR3 region has 14 residues. Germline CDR1 reads MNHEY; CDR2 reads SVGAGI. V gave up 7 bases and J gave up 2 bases, with 9 bases separating them. The CDR3 sequence: CASKWGPYNSPLHF. CDR3 nucleotides: TGTGCCAGCAAGTGGGGTCCCTATAATTCACCCCTCCACTTT.

With respect to this clone: This sample includes further DNA sequences coding for the same CDR3. CDR3 in amino acids: CASSRGYEQYF. The CDR3 region has the DNA TGTGCCAGCAGCCGTGGCTACGAGCAGTACTTC. J is TRBJ2-7 and V is TRBV6-5; no clear D. The V end was cut by 6 bases, the J end by 3 bases, with 6 bases between. The germline CDR1 and CDR2 sequences are MNHEY and SVGAGI. The CDR3 has 11 amino acids.

CDR3: CASSSGQGFEKLFF. CDR3 DNA sequence: TGTGCCAGCAGCTCGGGACAGGGATTTGAAAAACTGTTTTTT. The chain is built from TRBV5-4 and TRBJ1-4; 9 bases line up with TRBD1. V was clipped by 3 bases and J by 7 bases; unmatched bases: 4. Germline CDR1 reads SGHNT; CDR2 reads YYREEE (reference sequence). The CDR3 consists of 14 residues.